The 7 T cell receptor beta chains below all came from one sample that was sequenced in a study of blood T cell repertoires in COVID-19. The assay was immunoSEQ multiplex PCR, and TCRdb's table has in-frame clones only and misses some. The sample consists of roughly 300,000 clones, 86% of them appearing once. Sequences were obtained from peripheral blood. The receptor set was obtained from a woman aged 25 to 39 with COVID-19, enrolled during active disease.

The chain carries TRBV4-2 and TRBJ2-1; 9 bases fit TRBD2. With V trimmed by 1 base and J by 4 bases, 5 bases remained unmatched. Germline CDR1 reads LGHNA; CDR2 reads YNFKEQ. The CDR3 runs 16 residues. The CDR3 reads CASSQGLTSGYNEQFF. For the CDR3, the DNA is TGTGCCAGCAGCCAAGGGTTAACTAGCGGGTACAATGAGCAGTTCTTC.

This chain links TRBV6-5 with TRBJ2-7; 11 nucleotides match TRBD1. Trimming at V came to 4 bases and at J to 5 bases, leaving 4 bases not matched to a gene. Germline V CDR1 and CDR2: MNHEY, SVGAGI. The length of the CDR3 is 14 residues. This CDR3 reads CASSSDRGLHEQYF. CDR3 nucleotide sequence: TGTGCCAGCAGTTCGGACAGGGGGCTCCACGAGCAGTACTTC.

Written as DNA, the CDR3 is TGTGCCAGCAGCTTGGGTACAGCGGGGGGGCAAGAGACCCAGTACTTC. It yields the protein CASSLGTAGGQETQYF. This chain links TRBV5-4 with TRBJ2-5, with 10 positions matching TRBD2. Unmatched junction bases numbered 4, after V lost 0 bases and J lost 2 bases. The germline V gene encodes CDR1 SGHNT and CDR2 YYREEE (reference sequence). The CDR3 covers 16 residues. The full variable domain, its missing parts supplied by reference TRBV5-4 and TRBJ2-5, is ETGVTQSPTHLIKTRGQQVTLRCSSQSGHNTVSWYQQALGQGPQFIFQYYREEENGRGNFPPRFSGLQFPNYSSELNVNALELDDSALYLCASSLGTAGGQETQYFGPGTRLLVL.

This clone showed up just a few times. V and J are TRBV24-1 and TRBJ2-3; the D gene is possibly TRBD1 (5 bases). Germline loops: CDR1 KGHDR, CDR2 SFDVKD. There are 17 residues in the CDR3. V was pared by 4 bases and J by 2 bases, with 18 bases between. The CDR3 is CATSDPAAGPNTDTQYF. CDR3 nucleotide sequence: TGTGCCACCAGTGACCCGGCCGCAGGGCCCAACACAGATACGCAGTATTTT.

V and J are TRBV2 and TRBJ2-2; 10 bases fit TRBD2. The CDR3 is made up of 18 amino acids. After removal of 6 bases from V and 0 bases from J, the junction contained 10 bases not matched to a gene. Germline V gives CDR1 SNHLY, CDR2 FYNNEI. The CDR3 nucleotides are TGTGCCAGCAGGCTAGGGCCTAGCGGGGGCTCGAACACCGGGGAGCTGTTTTTT. Translation: CASRLGPSGGSNTGELFF.

The CDR3 coding sequence is TGTGCCAGCAGCCCCGCAGTCAACTCACCCCTCCACTTT. Amino acids: CASSPAVNSPLHF. The V call is TRBV6-5, the J call TRBJ1-6; no definite D call. Germline assignment: CDR1 MNHEY and CDR2 SVGAGI. V lost 6 bases and J 10 bases, leaving 13 bases between the germline ends. The CDR3 consists of 13 residues.

The V and J genes are TRBV2 and TRBJ2-2; possibly TRBD1 for D (6 bases). V was pared by 7 bases and J by 2 bases, with 11 bases between. Germline V gives CDR1 SNHLY, CDR2 FYNNEI. The CDR3 loop spans 14 amino acids. CDR3 DNA sequence: TGTGCCAGCACAATGGACAGCAACACCGGGGAGCTGTTTTTT. It specifies CASTMDSNTGELFF. Variable domain in full (rest from reference TRBV2 and TRBJ2-2): EPEVTQTPSHQVTQMGQEVILRCVPISNHLYFYWYRQILGQKVEFLVSFYNNEISEKSEIFDDQFSVERPDGSNFTLKIRSTKLEDSAMYFCASTMDSNTGELFFGEGSRLTVL.